The source of this T cell receptor (beta chain) is a study of shared clonotypes between healthy human individuals. Naivety among CD8 cells was defined by CD45RO negativity and positive CCR7 selection, thereby excluding terminally differentiated effector memory CD45RA+ cells. The assay was immunoSEQ multiplex PCR, and TCRdb's table has in-frame clones only and misses some. The table lists some 2 million clones, less than 95% of them singletons. The CDR3 is made up of 14 amino acids. Germline values: CDR1 MNHEY, CDR2 SMNVEV (reference sequence). V was cut by 3 bases and J by 5 bases, with 13 bases left in between.

The clonotype was recovered from a man between 18 and 35 years old in good health. The chain is built from TRBV27 and TRBJ1-1; a weak D match, TRBD1 (6 bases). The sequencing input was naive CD8+ T cells sorted from blood. Here the CDR3 reads CASSLTAQGTEAFF. CDR3 in DNA: TGTGCCAGCAGTTTGACAGCTCAGGGGACTGAAGCTTTCTTT.